The table lists the clone carrying this T cell receptor beta chain with a few counts. Its antigen remains unknown. Germline loops: CDR1 SGHVS, CDR2 FQNEAQ. Trimming stripped 5 bases from V and 2 bases from J, with 16 bases between. CDR3 length: 15 residues. The data originate from a study of blood T cells in healthy people across ages. Study results and caveats: Diversity estimates drawn from one million T cells were deemed underestimates.

For the second PCR, which ran for roughly 7 to 11 cycles, a sample-barcoded 5' primer and a J-beta primer mix were used. Each of the samples gave a minimum of 2.5 million paired-end reads that contained CDR3. TCRdb used MiXCR to reprocess the 5' RACE reads, holding one entry per CDR3 protein. This table has roughly 680,000 distinct CDR3 sequences, more than 40% appearing once. This chain links TRBV7-8 with TRBJ2-7, with D perhaps given as TRBD1 or TRBD2 (5 bases each). Input material: blood. The TCR comes from a woman aged 55-75 years in good health. CDR3 DNA sequence: TGTGCCAGCAGCCTCGGGACGGTAGGGCCCTACGAGCAGTACTTC. Translating gives CASSLGTVGPYEQYF.